The TCR beta chain described here comes from a study of glioma-infiltrating T cells after dendritic cell vaccination. The CDR3 sequence is 15 residues long. The V gene end was trimmed by 3 bases and the J gene end by 1 base; junction bases not matched to a gene: 4. Specified time point: after dendritic cell vaccination, including at tumor progression/relapse. None of the glioblastoma patients had an isocitrate dehydrogenase mutation. Input was around 1.9 ug genomic DNA, or all available if less. The repertoire was sequenced with immunoSEQ multiplex PCR; TCRdb's copy has only in-frame clones and lacks some. The sample carries roughly 62,000 clones, about 79% recorded once.

This chain connects TRBV23-1 to TRBJ2-5, with 8 bases matching TRBD1. TRBV23-1 is flagged as an ORF with uncertain function. The specimen was blood, collected after dendritic cell vaccination. This clonotype was obtained from a human donor with glioblastoma. In nucleotides, the CDR3 is TGCGCCAGCAGTCACTCCGGGACAGGCCAAGAGACCCAGTACTTC. Its protein product is CASSHSGTGQETQYF.